Here is one TCR beta chain with its context. Its antigen specificity is not known. The input lacks base qualities; no much larger clone sits a single base away. This record belongs to a study of cytomegalovirus exposure and HLA in healthy donors (TCRdb year 2017). For context, the study as a whole: A later analysis indicated that the 95 to 150 validation repertoires were generated on the platform also employed for the 720 or so repertoires of the first cohort. The aim of the study was to test whether cataloging public T cell receptors could identify signatures of past pathogen exposure. Along with the approximately 600-subject first cohort, a separate validation cohort of around 120 different subjects was used. To predict cytomegalovirus infection status, the study brought together high-throughput TCR immunosequencing, statistical association of individual TCRs with disease status, and machine learning.

Library construction relied on the immunoSEQ multiplex PCR assay. As for the authors' bioinformatics: To diagnose cytomegalovirus status from the catalog of TCR beta chain sequences, a statistical classification framework was built. In its TCRdb copy, this immuneACCESS table keeps in-frame sequences only and misses some clones. Where compared with another copy, unresolved V genes explain less than half of these, and the others have no known cause. V, J and clone size are those of that table, while D and trimming were read from the DNA. A total of 90,000 or so clones appear in this sample, 85% of them only once. More than 20% of the sample goes to the ten largest clones. Donors formed part of the validation cohort, which comprised fewer than 150 subjects and was distinct from the first cohort of 550 to 850 subjects. General findings and caveats noted by the study authors: The authors suggested that the approach could potentially be extended to other disease states and immunological phenotypes. In vitro tests confirmed that a few of the cytomegalovirus-associated TCR beta chains recognize cytomegalovirus antigens. A later analysis lacked HLA typing for the validation cohort, so it scored co-occurrence in that cohort across all 110 or so repertoires. The study gave a list of about 150 TCR beta chains associated with cytomegalovirus. In both the original and validation cohorts, the classifier was reported to diagnose cytomegalovirus status with high specificity and sensitivity. A later analysis found that TCRs clustered in the first cohort also tended to co-occur in the 100 to 150 validation repertoires, with 94% of cluster scores above 0. While some public TCRs were present in many individuals, most TCR sequences turned up only very rarely across donors.

The clonotype was recovered from a man aged 18 to 29 in good health and CMV-seropositive. Sequenced sample: PBMCs.

The nucleotide sequence is given as TGTGCCAGTAGTGGTCGGACGGGGAGCAATCAGCCCCAGCATTTT. The resulting protein is CASSGRTGSNQPQHF. The chain uses TRBV19 and TRBJ1-5; no D gene is confidently identified. The CDR3 holds 15 amino acids from the cysteine to the phenylalanine. The entry retains the CDR3 DNA only, 45 bases that are in frame from base 1. The germline V gene (reference sequence) yields LNHDA for CDR1 and SQIVND for CDR2. The junction shows trimming of 5 bases on V and 1 base on J, plus 12 bases between the germline ends.